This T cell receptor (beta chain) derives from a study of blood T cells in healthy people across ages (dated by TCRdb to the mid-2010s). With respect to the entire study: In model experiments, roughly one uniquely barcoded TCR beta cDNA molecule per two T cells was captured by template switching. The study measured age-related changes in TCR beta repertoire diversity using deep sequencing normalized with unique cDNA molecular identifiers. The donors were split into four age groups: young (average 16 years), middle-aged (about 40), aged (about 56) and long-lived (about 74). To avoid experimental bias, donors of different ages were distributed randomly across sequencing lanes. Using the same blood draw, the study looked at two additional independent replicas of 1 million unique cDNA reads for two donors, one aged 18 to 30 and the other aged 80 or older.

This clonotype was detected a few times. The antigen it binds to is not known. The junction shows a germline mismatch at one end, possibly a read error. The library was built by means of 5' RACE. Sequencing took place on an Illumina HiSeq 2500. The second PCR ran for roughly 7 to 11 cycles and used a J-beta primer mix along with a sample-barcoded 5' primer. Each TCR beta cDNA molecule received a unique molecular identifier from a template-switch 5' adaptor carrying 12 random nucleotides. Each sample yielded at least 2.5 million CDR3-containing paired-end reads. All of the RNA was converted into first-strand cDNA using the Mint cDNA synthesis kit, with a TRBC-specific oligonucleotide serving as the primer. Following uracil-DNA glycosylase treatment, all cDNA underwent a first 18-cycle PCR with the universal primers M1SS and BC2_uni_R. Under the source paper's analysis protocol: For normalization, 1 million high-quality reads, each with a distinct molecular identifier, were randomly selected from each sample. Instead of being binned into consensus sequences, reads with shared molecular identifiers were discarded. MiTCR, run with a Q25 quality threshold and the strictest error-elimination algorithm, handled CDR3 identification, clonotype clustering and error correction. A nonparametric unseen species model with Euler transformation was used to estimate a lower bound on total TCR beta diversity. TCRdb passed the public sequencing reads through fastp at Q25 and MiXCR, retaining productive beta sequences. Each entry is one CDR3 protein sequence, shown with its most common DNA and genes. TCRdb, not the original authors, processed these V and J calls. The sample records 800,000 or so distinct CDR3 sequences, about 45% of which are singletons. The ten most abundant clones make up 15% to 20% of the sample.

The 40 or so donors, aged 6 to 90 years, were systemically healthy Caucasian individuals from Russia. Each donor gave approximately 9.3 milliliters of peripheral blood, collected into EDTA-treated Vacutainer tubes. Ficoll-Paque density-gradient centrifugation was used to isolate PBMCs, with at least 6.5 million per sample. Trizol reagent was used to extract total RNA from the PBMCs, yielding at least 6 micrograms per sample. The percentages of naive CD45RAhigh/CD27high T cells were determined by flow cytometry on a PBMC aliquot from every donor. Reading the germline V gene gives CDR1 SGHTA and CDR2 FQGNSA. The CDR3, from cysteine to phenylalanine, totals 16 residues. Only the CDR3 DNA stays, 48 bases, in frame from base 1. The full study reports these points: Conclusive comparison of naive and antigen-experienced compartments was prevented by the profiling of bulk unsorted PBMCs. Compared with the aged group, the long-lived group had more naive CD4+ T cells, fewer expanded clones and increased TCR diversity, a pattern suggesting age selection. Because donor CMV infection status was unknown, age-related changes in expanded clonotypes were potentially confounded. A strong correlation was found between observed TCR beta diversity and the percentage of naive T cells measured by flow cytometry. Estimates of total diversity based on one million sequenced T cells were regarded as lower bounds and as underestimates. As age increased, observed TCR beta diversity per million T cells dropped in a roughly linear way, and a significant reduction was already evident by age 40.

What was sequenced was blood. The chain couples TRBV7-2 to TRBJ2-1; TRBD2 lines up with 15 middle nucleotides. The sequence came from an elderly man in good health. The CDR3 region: CASGLAGTSGRNEQFF. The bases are TGTGCCAGCGGCTTAGCCGGGACTAGCGGGAGGAATGAGCAGTTCTTC.